This T cell receptor (beta chain) was captured in a study of blood T cell repertoires in COVID-19 (dated by TCRdb to about 2020). Background on the whole study: Collaborator samples came from the United States, Italy and Spain and covered acute and convalescent phases of COVID-19. Nearly every sample came with metadata listing a de-identified subject ID, COVID-19 status, age in years and sex. HLA class I and class II types, where available, came from metadata supplied by the sample provider rather than from assay-based typing. Subjects who had been exposed to COVID-19, were actively infected with it, or had recovered from it provided the deeply sampled blood TCRbeta repertoires that made up the dataset. The material from the prospective study consisted of cDNA or gDNA derived from T cells, B-cell-depleted T cells, or PBMCs. Samples were obtained from the ongoing ImmuneRACE study (first 160 participants) and from 1,254 subjects provided by 6 global collaborators. A freely available public database, intended as a resource for researchers studying the immune response to SARS-CoV-2, is where the repertoires were released.

General findings and caveats noted by the study authors: Clinical and demographic metadata were provided uncurated, with the amount varying by source and participant.

Each collaborating institution followed its own protocols to collect whole blood in K2EDTA tubes. For TCRbeta analysis, collaborators shipped samples as frozen whole blood, isolated PBMCs, or DNA extracted from either of those sample types. As for this clone: What antigen it recognizes has not been identified. Qualities for individual bases were not recorded, and no much larger clone is one base off.

From its cysteine to its phenylalanine, the CDR3 spans 16 amino acids. The entry retains the CDR3 DNA only, 48 bases that are in frame from base 1. V drops 2 bases and J drops 3 bases, leaving 11 bases in between. The germline V gene (reference sequence) sets CDR1 to LGHDT and CDR2 to YNNKEL. TCRbeta CDR3 regions were amplified from genomic DNA by means of the immunoSEQ Assay, a bias-controlled multiplex PCR. The study's own analysis went as follows. The number of nucleated cells in each sample was estimated by amplification of reference gene primers within the assay. To quantify the absolute abundance of each unique TCRbeta CDR3 rearrangement, sequence reads were collapsed and filtered. Productive Simpson clonality was computed per sample as the square root of Simpson's diversity index over productive rearrangements. What TCRdb holds here is the immuneACCESS table cut down to in-frame rearrangements. Part of the clones is not present; checked against another copy, under half of the missing clones reflect an unresolved V gene, and the others are unexplained. That table is the source of V, J and clone size, and D and trimming were worked out from the DNA. The sample includes some 53,000 clones, with just over 85% observed a single time. The ten largest clonotypes hold 14% of the sample.

The sample was peripheral blood. This receptor was taken from a man in his 70s with acute or convalescent COVID-19. The chain links TRBV3-1 (or the pseudogene TRBV3-2) with TRBJ1-6, with TRBD1 perhaps the D gene, on 5 matching bases. The DNA sequence reads TGTGCCAGCAGCCAATGGGGCCCCTACTATAATTCACCCCTCCACTTT. This yields the protein CASSQWGPYYNSPLHF.